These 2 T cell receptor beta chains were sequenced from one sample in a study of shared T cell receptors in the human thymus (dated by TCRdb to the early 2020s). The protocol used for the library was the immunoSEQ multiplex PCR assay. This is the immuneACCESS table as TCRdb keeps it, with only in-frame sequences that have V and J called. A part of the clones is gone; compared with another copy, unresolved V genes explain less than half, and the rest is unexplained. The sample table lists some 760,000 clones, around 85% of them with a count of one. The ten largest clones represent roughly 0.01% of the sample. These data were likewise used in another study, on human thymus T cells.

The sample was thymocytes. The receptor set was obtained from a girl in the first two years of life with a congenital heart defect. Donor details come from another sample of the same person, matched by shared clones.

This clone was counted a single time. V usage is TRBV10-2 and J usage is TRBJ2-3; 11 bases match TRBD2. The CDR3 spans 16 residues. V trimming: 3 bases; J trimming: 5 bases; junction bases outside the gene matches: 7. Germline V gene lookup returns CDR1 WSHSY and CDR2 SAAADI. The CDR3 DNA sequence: TGCGCCAGCAGTGACCCTACTAGCGGGGGCGGAGATACGCAGTATTTT. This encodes CASSDPTSGGGDTQYF.

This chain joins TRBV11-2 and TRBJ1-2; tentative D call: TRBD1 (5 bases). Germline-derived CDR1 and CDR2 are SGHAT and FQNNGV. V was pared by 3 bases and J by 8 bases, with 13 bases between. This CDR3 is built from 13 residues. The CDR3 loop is CASSLARGDGYTF. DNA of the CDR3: TGTGCCAGCAGCTTGGCGCGGGGGGACGGCTACACCTTC.